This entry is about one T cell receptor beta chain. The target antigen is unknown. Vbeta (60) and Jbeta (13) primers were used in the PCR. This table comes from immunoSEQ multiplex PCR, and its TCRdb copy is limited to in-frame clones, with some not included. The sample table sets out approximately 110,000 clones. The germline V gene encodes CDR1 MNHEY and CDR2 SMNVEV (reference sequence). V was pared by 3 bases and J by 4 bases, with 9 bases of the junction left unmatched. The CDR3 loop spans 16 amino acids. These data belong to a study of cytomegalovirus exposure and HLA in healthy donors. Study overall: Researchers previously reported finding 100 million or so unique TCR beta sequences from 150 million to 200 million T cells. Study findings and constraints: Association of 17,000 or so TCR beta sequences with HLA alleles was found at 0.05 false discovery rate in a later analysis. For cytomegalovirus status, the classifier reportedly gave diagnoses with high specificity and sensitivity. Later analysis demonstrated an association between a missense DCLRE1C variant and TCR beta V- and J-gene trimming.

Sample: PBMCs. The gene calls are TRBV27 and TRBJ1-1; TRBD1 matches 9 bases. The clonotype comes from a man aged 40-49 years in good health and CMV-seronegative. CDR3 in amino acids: CASSFRTGAPSTEAFF. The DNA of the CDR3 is TGTGCCAGCAGTTTCCGGACAGGGGCCCCGAGCACTGAAGCTTTCTTT.